The rows below give T cell receptor beta chains drawn from one sample of a study of blood T cells in healthy people across ages. TCRdb ran MiXCR on the 5' RACE reads and lists one entry per CDR3 protein. The sample holds about 1.4 million distinct CDR3 sequences, roughly 59% seen once. The sequenced sample was blood. The source of these receptors is a man between 18 and 29 years old in good health. The CDR3 runs from the conserved cysteine through the conserved F or W. Each record gives: J gene, V gene, CDR3 protein.

J: TRBJ1-4
V: TRBV21-1
CDR3: CASSRGRRNEKLFF

J: TRBJ2-5
V: TRBV3-1
CDR3: CASSHIPASETQYF

J: TRBJ1-2
V: TRBV7-2
CDR3: CASSQPSGQPNYGYTF

J: TRBJ2-3
V: TRBV3-1
CDR3: CASSQERGGPTDTQYF

J: TRBJ2-7
V: TRBV5-1
CDR3: CASSFSGTGGQYF

J: -
V: TRBV3-1
CDR3: CASSQTGTSDEQYF

J: TRBJ2-3
V: TRBV6-4
CDR3: CASSEGVSSTDTQYF

J: TRBJ2-1
V: TRBV9
CDR3: CASSAGGTGYRNEQFF

J: TRBJ2-1
V: TRBV5-1
CDR3: CASSPIGSSYNEQFF

J: TRBJ2-7
V: TRBV4-2
CDR3: CASSQELSSGDSYEQYF

J: TRBJ2-5
V: TRBV25-1
CDR3: CASSEFTGQETQYF

J: TRBJ2-1
V: TRBV4-1
CDR3: CASSPTGREQFF

J: TRBJ2-3
V: TRBV2
CDR3: CASSEGRGPDTQYF

J: -
V: TRBV5-1
CDR3: CASSPGPLRTQYF

J: TRBJ1-1
V: TRBV11-2
CDR3: CASSLEGQTEAFF

J: TRBJ1-6
V: TRBV6-6
CDR3: CASNDRGRNSPLHF

J: TRBJ2-7
V: TRBV6-5
CDR3: CASRRYRVREQYF

J: TRBJ2-1
V: TRBV12-3/TRBV12-4
CDR3: CACRGSGMGNEQFF

J: TRBJ1-6
V: TRBV6-2/TRBV6-3
CDR3: CASSDETANTPLHF

J: TRBJ2-7
V: TRBV29-1
CDR3: CSAHVAGEYEQYF

J: TRBJ1-2
V: TRBV11-2
CDR3: CASSLTWTGGKENYGYTF

J: TRBJ2-5
V: TRBV20-1
CDR3: CSARPSGRIETQYF

J: -
V: TRBV28
CDR3: CASRVGQGGRETQYF

J: TRBJ2-3
V: TRBV14
CDR3: CASSQAGQGSDTQYF

J: TRBJ2-1
V: TRBV14
CDR3: CASSRLAGGHKRYNEQFF

J: TRBJ2-1
V: TRBV11-2
CDR3: CASSFSGSEQFF

J: TRBJ1-2
V: TRBV28
CDR3: CASNDVSYGYTF

J: TRBJ2-1
V: TRBV6-2/TRBV6-3
CDR3: CASSYLIGQGSYNEQFF

J: TRBJ1-2
V: TRBV3-1
CDR3: CASSQVVGTAYGYTF

J: TRBJ1-4
V: TRBV7-2
CDR3: CASSLVMGGGEGEKLFF

J: TRBJ2-7
V: TRBV7-9
CDR3: CASSHGDRGTYEQYF

J: TRBJ1-1
V: TRBV5-1
CDR3: CASSQLRGNTEAFF

J: TRBJ2-1
V: TRBV30
CDR3: CAWTPGIYNEQFF

J: TRBJ2-7
V: TRBV6-1
CDR3: CASSDRAQSYEQYF

J: TRBJ2-1
V: TRBV19
CDR3: CASSTDGYNEQFF

J: TRBJ1-1
V: TRBV27
CDR3: CASSLSGTAMNTEAFF

J: TRBJ2-1
V: TRBV4-3
CDR3: CASSQDARPRDEQFF

J: TRBJ2-5
V: TRBV14
CDR3: CASSAHTEQYF

J: TRBJ2-7
V: TRBV27
CDR3: CASSTERWGGYEQYF

J: TRBJ1-2
V: TRBV11-2
CDR3: CASSSNRGANYGYTF

J: TRBJ2-6
V: TRBV29-1
CDR3: CRDNSGANVLTF

J: TRBJ1-5
V: TRBV11-2
CDR3: CASSLAPRGRISQPQHF

J: TRBJ2-7
V: TRBV20-1
CDR3: CSAKWEGIFGEQYF

J: TRBJ2-5
V: TRBV5-1
CDR3: CASSSPGTSVYAQYF

J: TRBJ2-1
V: TRBV24-1
CDR3: CATSATESYNEQFF

J: TRBJ2-3
V: TRBV20-1
CDR3: CSTRTDTQYF

J: TRBJ2-1
V: TRBV20-1
CDR3: CSAPTGTGGNEQFF

J: -
V: TRBV6-6
CDR3: CASRRTGTGELSEQYF

J: TRBJ1-5
V: TRBV15
CDR3: CATSNRDGSNQPQHF

J: TRBJ2-4
V: TRBV7-6
CDR3: CASSLYGGLEKNIQYF

J: TRBJ1-3
V: TRBV3-1
CDR3: CASSQLQGAGNTIYF

J: TRBJ2-7
V: TRBV25-1
CDR3: CASSEWVESYEQYF

J: TRBJ1-4
V: TRBV3-1
CDR3: CASSQDYVGKLFF

J: TRBJ2-4
V: TRBV4-1
CDR3: CASSQVGTHPAKNIQYF

J: TRBJ2-1
V: TRBV5-1
CDR3: CASSPDPSTGAFWNEQFF

J: TRBJ1-6
V: TRBV9
CDR3: CASSVGRANNNSPLHF

J: TRBJ1-2
V: TRBV5-4
CDR3: CASSASIRGANYGYTF

J: TRBJ1-1
V: TRBV11-2
CDR3: CASSLQSWGTLNTEAFF

J: TRBJ1-4
V: TRBV29-1
CDR3: CSVGGLGTNEKLFF